The 11 T cell receptor beta chains in this list originate from one sample, sequenced in a study of T cells in localized non-small cell lung cancer. Assay: immunoSEQ multiplex PCR; the TCRdb copy retains only in-frame clones and omits some. The repertoire includes roughly 33,000 clones, 90% of them detected once, and around 4.1% sits in the top ten. The source was peripheral blood, collected before any cancer treatment. The receptors derive from a man aged 40 to 69 with stage I lung adenocarcinoma.

This sequence joins TRBV9 and TRBJ2-7; 7 bases are a match to TRBD2. The ends lost 0 bases at V and 3 bases at J; junction bases unmatched: 6. The germline gives CDR1 SGDLS, CDR2 YYNGEE. The length of the CDR3 is 15 residues. CDR3 sequence: CASSVDFGGGYEQYF. CDR3 coding DNA: TGTGCCAGCAGCGTAGACTTTGGGGGGGGCTACGAGCAGTACTTC.

The chain is built from TRBV6-1 and TRBJ1-2, with no clear D. V lost 2 bases and J 5 bases, leaving 6 bases between the germline ends. Germline CDR1 is MNHNS and CDR2 is SASEGT. This CDR3 contains 12 residues. CDR3 DNA sequence: TGTGCCAGCAGTGAAAGTCGGTATGGCTACACCTTC. Translated, it gives CASSESRYGYTF.

Only one count was recorded for this clone. This chain uses TRBV19 with TRBJ1-5; D is undetermined. V lost 3 bases and J lost 9, with 12 bases in between. CDR1 and CDR2 (germline): LNHDA, SQIVND (reference sequence). This CDR3 is 13 amino acids long. The CDR3 protein is CASSIRKDLPQHF. CDR3 DNA sequence: TGTGCCAGTAGTATCAGGAAGGACCTGCCCCAGCATTTT.

The gene calls are TRBV5-6 and TRBJ1-2, with D possibly being TRBD1 (5 bases). V dropped 3 bases and J dropped 6 bases, with 9 bases sitting between them. Germline assignment: CDR1 SGHDT and CDR2 YYEEEE. The CDR3 totals 12 residues. This CDR3 reads CASSWGGDGYTF. The CDR3 DNA follows: TGTGCCAGCAGCTGGGGCGGAGATGGCTACACCTTC.

In its sample, this clone was seen once. V gene TRBV30 combines with J gene TRBJ1-2, with D perhaps TRBD1 (5 bases). The V end lost 4 bases, the J end lost 3 bases, and 21 bases lay between the germline ends. Germline V gene data show CDR1 as GTSNPN and CDR2 as SVGIG (reference sequence). This CDR3 has 16 amino acids. The CDR3 DNA follows: TGTGCCTGGACCCCCCCAGGGTCCTGGGCCCACTATGGCTACACCTTC. This sequence encodes CAWTPPGSWAHYGYTF.

The CDR3 sequence is CASSTFTGTEAFF. The CDR3 coding sequence is TGTGCCAGCAGCACCTTCACAGGGACAGAAGCTTTCTTT. The chain couples TRBV5-4 to TRBJ1-1; possibly TRBD1 for D (6 bases). The CDR3 covers 13 residues. The V end was cut by 4 bases, the J end by 8 bases, with 15 bases between. Germline loops: CDR1 SGHNT, CDR2 YYREEE (reference sequence).

V and J are TRBV19 and TRBJ2-4; D remains ambiguous. This CDR3 has 14 residues. Trimming removed 2 bases from V and 0 bases from J, with 5 bases in between. In germline, CDR1 is LNHDA, CDR2 SQIVND (reference sequence). CDR3 DNA: TGTGCCAGTAGTATACCGGCAGCCAAAAACATTCAGTACTTC. Protein: CASSIPAAKNIQYF.

The J gene is TRBJ2-5, the V gene TRBV6-1; no definite D call. This CDR3 region has 13 residues. In germline, CDR1 is MNHNS, CDR2 SASEGT. The V end lost 8 bases, the J end lost 8 bases, and 18 bases lay between the germline ends. The CDR3 sequence: CASCKGYVDTQYF. CDR3 nucleotides: TGTGCCAGCTGTAAGGGATACGTCGATACCCAGTACTTC.

The genes are TRBV10-3 and TRBJ2-4; D is unresolved. The CDR3 is 14 amino acids. The ends were cut back, 0 bases at V and 1 base at J, with 4 bases in the middle. Germline CDR1 is ENHRY and CDR2 is SYGVKD. The CDR3 protein is CAISESSAKNIQYF. For the CDR3, the DNA is TGTGCCATCAGTGAGTCTTCGGCCAAAAACATTCAGTACTTC.

The rearrangement links TRBV2 to TRBJ2-6, with a tentative D call TRBD1 (5 bases). CDR1 is SNHLY and CDR2 is FYNNEI in the germline V gene. Trimming pared 5 bases from V and 4 bases from J, leaving 18 bases between. The CDR3 is 17 residues long. This CDR3 reads CASSSGLARSGANVLTF. In DNA, the CDR3 is TGTGCCAGCAGTTCAGGGTTAGCCCGCTCCGGGGCCAACGTCCTGACTTTC.

The chain combines TRBV15 with TRBJ1-5, with TRBD1 matching 8 bases. Germline V gene sequence: CDR1 LNHNV, CDR2 YYDKDF (reference sequence). V lost 5 bases to trimming and J lost 6 bases; unmatched junction nucleotides: 6. The CDR3 totals 14 residues. The DNA for the CDR3 is TGTGCCACCAGCGGGAGGACAGGGCTTCAGCCCCAGCATTTT. Translating it yields CATSGRTGLQPQHF.